Listed here is a single TCR beta chain. Its antigen is not known. This specimen comes from a study of shared clonotypes between healthy human individuals. Study-wide points: An expected dependence of interdonor clonotype sharing on sequencing depth was noted. Although depth was large, rarefaction showed that sequencing of the sorted subsets was incomplete.

The method was immunoSEQ multiplex PCR; TCRdb's version includes in-frame clones alone and lacks a portion of them. The sample gives nearly 1,000,000 clones, 70% to 85% of which show up once; 1.5% is in the top ten. Germline V gene data show CDR1 as SGHRS and CDR2 as YFSETQ. The CDR3 is 16 residues long. Sequenced material: memory CD4+ T cells sorted from blood. Subset denoted: CD45RA-negative fraction. This chain connects TRBV5-1 to TRBJ2-5, with D possibly matching TRBD1 (6 bases). With the DNA end fitting TRBJ2-7 better, the J assignment may be wrong. The sequence derives from a man younger than 35 in good health. This chain's CDR3 is CASSPWGPISSYEQYF. The CDR3 DNA reads as TGCGCCAGCAGCCCGTGGGGGCCGATCAGCTCCTACGAGCAGTACTTC.